One sample yielded the 21 T cell receptor beta chains listed below, sequenced in a study of shared clonotypes between healthy human individuals. Data came from immunoSEQ multiplex PCR; TCRdb stores just in-frame clones and leaves some out. The repertoire has approximately 2,000,000 clones, 80% to 95% of them found once; the top ten carry around 0.35%. The sequenced material came from naive CD4+ T cells from PBMCs. Regarding subset: CD45RA+ positively selected. These receptors originate from a man younger than 35 in good health. Some clones in this sample may be carry-over from other donors' samples.

V is TRBV28 and J is TRBJ2-5; tentative D call: TRBD1 (6 bases). CDR3 length: 15 amino acids. Germline V gives CDR1 MDHEN, CDR2 SYDVKM. Between the trimmed V and J ends, which lost 6 bases and 4 bases, there was a span of 18 bases. In DNA, the CDR3 is TGTGCCAGCAGCGAAGCCGGGACAATAGGAGAGACCCAGTACTTC. Encoded protein: CASSEAGTIGETQYF.

This chain joins TRBV4-1 and TRBJ2-3, with TRBD1 as a possible D gene (5 bases). CDR3 length equals 15 residues. Germline V gene lookup returns CDR1 MGHRA and CDR2 YSYEKL. V was shortened by 6 bases and J by 0 bases, with 13 bases between the two germline ends. Here the CDR3 reads CASRVFQGSTDTQYF. DNA of the CDR3: TGCGCCAGCAGAGTGTTTCAGGGTAGCACAGATACGCAGTATTTT.

This sequence joins TRBV27 and TRBJ2-3, with D tentatively TRBD1 or TRBD2 (5 bases each). In germline, CDR1 is MNHEY, CDR2 SMNVEV (reference sequence). The CDR3 length is 15 residues. V dropped 5 bases and J dropped 0 bases, with 12 bases sitting between them. CDR3 DNA sequence: TGTGCCAGCAGTCAAAGGGGACCCAGCACAGATACGCAGTATTTT. Translated: CASSQRGPSTDTQYF.

The rearrangement joins TRBV13 to TRBJ2-1; 12 bases line up with TRBD2. The CDR3 runs to 18 residues. V was clipped by 5 bases and J by 6 bases; unmatched bases: 14. Germline CDR1 reads PRHDT; CDR2 reads FYEKMQ (reference sequence). The chain's CDR3 is CASSLRKLAGGPRNEQFF. As DNA, the CDR3 is TGTGCCAGCAGCCTGAGAAAGCTAGCGGGAGGGCCGCGCAATGAGCAGTTCTTC. Using reference TRBV13 and TRBJ2-1 for the parts outside the CDR3, the full variable domain is AAGVIQSPRHLIKEKRETATLKCYPIPRHDTVYWYQQGPGQDPQFLISFYEKMQSDKGSIPDRFSAQQFSDYHSELNMSSLELGDSALYFCASSLRKLAGGPRNEQFFGPGTRLTVL.

Of note for this clone: This sample also contains other DNA sequences that code for the same CDR3. The chain recombines TRBV19 with TRBJ2-1; 14 positions match TRBD2. This CDR3 comprises 14 residues. V was clipped by 8 bases and J by 4 bases; unmatched bases: 1. Germline V gives CDR1 LNHDA, CDR2 SQIVND (reference sequence). CDR3: CASRTSGRYNEQFF. In DNA form, the CDR3 reads TGTGCCAGTCGGACTAGCGGGAGGTACAATGAGCAGTTCTTC.

The chain combines TRBV19 with TRBJ1-1, with D unclear. Germline V CDR1 and CDR2: LNHDA, SQIVND (reference sequence). The CDR3 runs to 12 residues. The germline V and J ends were trimmed by 3 bases and 7 bases, with 9 bases remaining between them. The CDR3 loop is CASSIFRGEAFF. The CDR3 DNA follows: TGTGCCAGTAGTATTTTCCGGGGTGAAGCTTTCTTT.

The table lists this clone with a count of one. The chain employs TRBV5-8 and TRBJ1-5; D unresolved. V was pared by 0 bases and J by 4 bases, with 17 bases between. CDR1 is SGHTS and CDR2 is YDEGEE in the germline V gene. The CDR3 runs to 17 residues. As DNA, the CDR3 is TGTGCCAGCAGCTTGGTCAACGACGGACGGGAAAATCAGCCCCAGCATTTT. Its protein is CASSLVNDGRENQPQHF.

The rearrangement joins TRBV5-1 to TRBJ1-4, with D perhaps matching TRBD1 (5 bases). Trimming removed 0 bases from V and 0 bases from J, with 15 bases in between. Germline loops: CDR1 SGHRS, CDR2 YFSETQ. This CDR3 contains 18 residues. CDR3: CASSLGRRGTATNEKLFF. The CDR3 bases are TGCGCCAGCAGCTTGGGTCGGCGGGGCACGGCAACTAATGAAAAACTGTTTTTT.

A remark on this clone: The sample holds other DNA sequences that translate to the same CDR3. The chain carries TRBV9 and TRBJ2-3, with 8 bases fitting TRBD2. The CDR3 has 15 residues. Germline CDR1 SGDLS, CDR2 YYNGEE. V lost 0 bases to trimming and J lost 0 bases; unmatched junction nucleotides: 0. The CDR3 is CASSVASGSTDTQYF. CDR3 DNA: TGTGCCAGCAGCGTAGCTAGCGGGAGCACAGATACGCAGTATTTT.

The chain joins TRBV5-1 to TRBJ1-4; possible D gene TRBD1, 5 bases. Germline V lookup: CDR1 SGHRS, CDR2 YFSETQ. The CDR3 extends over 16 amino acids. Trimming removed 0 bases from V and 10 bases from J, with 19 bases in between. The CDR3 coding sequence is TGCGCCAGCAGCTTGGGGCCCACGGGGCGCGAAGGAAAACTGTTTTTT. The encoded protein is CASSLGPTGREGKLFF.

V usage is TRBV30 and J usage is TRBJ1-5, with 7 bases fitting TRBD1. The germline CDR1 and CDR2 sequences are GTSNPN and SVGIG (reference sequence). The CDR3 sequence is 15 residues long. The ends lost 1 base at V and 1 base at J; junction bases unmatched: 4. The CDR3 region has the DNA TGTGCCTGGAGTGCCACGACAGGGAGCAATCAGCCCCAGCATTTT. Protein: CAWSATTGSNQPQHF. Looking up the rest from reference TRBV30 and TRBJ1-5 gives the full variable domain: SQTIHQWPATLVQPVGSPLSLECTVEGTSNPNLYWYRQAAGRGLQLLFYSVGIGQISSEVPQNLSASRPQDRQFILSSKKLLLSDSGFYLCAWSATTGSNQPQHFGDGTRLSIL.

The CDR3 nucleotides are TGTGCCAGCAGCGTAGGGACAGTTTATAGCAATCAGCCCCAGCATTTT. The encoded protein is CASSVGTVYSNQPQHF. This sequence joins TRBV5-8 and TRBJ1-5; 7 bases agree with TRBD1. The CDR3 totals 16 residues. Trimming cost V 4 bases and J 0 bases; bases outside gene matches: 7. CDR1 is SGHTS and CDR2 is YDEGEE in the germline V gene.

This chain connects TRBV11-1 to TRBJ2-7, with D possibly called TRBD1 or TRBD2 (5 bases each). With 8 bases removed from V and 1 base from J, the gap between germline ends came to 9 bases. The CDR3 sequence is 12 residues long. Per germline, CDR1 SGHAT and CDR2 FQDESV (reference sequence). In nucleotides, the CDR3 is TGTGCCAGCCGGGACCAATCCTACGAGCAGTACTTC. This codes for CASRDQSYEQYF.

This chain connects TRBV11-2 to TRBJ2-7; 12 positions match TRBD2. Looked up from germline, CDR1 is SGHAT and CDR2 is FQNNGV. Trimming cost V 5 bases and J 0 bases; bases outside gene matches: 2. This CDR3 has 15 amino acids. CDR3 sequence reads: CASSTTSGGSYEQYF. The CDR3 DNA reads TGTGCCAGCAGCACGACTAGCGGGGGCTCCTACGAGCAGTACTTC. Full variable domain (rest looked up from reference TRBV11-2 and TRBJ2-7): EAGVAQSPRYKIIEKRQSVAFWCNPISGHATLYWYQQILGQGPKLLIQFQNNGVVDDSQLPKDRFSAERLKGVDSTLKIQPAKLEDSAVYLCASSTTSGGSYEQYFGPGTRLTVT.

This clone was counted once. The rearrangement uses TRBV11-3 and TRBJ1-3; D remains ambiguous. Per germline, CDR1 SGHNT and CDR2 YENEEA. Between the trimmed V and J ends, which lost 0 bases and 9 bases, there was a span of 6 bases. The CDR3 runs to 12 residues. CDR3 sequence: CASSLEAGTIYF. In DNA form, the CDR3 reads TGTGCCAGCAGCTTAGAAGCGGGCACCATATATTTT.

This rearrangement joins TRBV5-1 to TRBJ1-1, with 10 bases fitting TRBD1. The V gene end was trimmed by 4 bases and the J gene end by 5 bases; junction bases not matched to a gene: 5. CDR3 length: 14 residues. Per germline, CDR1 SGHRS and CDR2 YFSETQ. The CDR3 nucleotides are TGCGCCAGCAGCCGGGGACAGGGGTGGACTGAAGCTTTCTTT. It is translated as CASSRGQGWTEAFF.

This chain links TRBV2 with TRBJ1-2, with 11 bases matching TRBD1. After removal of 8 bases from V and 9 bases from J, the junction contained 2 bases not matched to a gene. Germline V lookup: CDR1 SNHLY, CDR2 FYNNEI. This CDR3 has 11 amino acids. The CDR3 coding sequence is TGTGCCAGCGGGACAGGGGGAAGCTACACCTTC. This gives the protein CASGTGGSYTF.

The chain is built from TRBV28 and TRBJ1-1; D not certain. The CDR3 extends over 12 amino acids. CDR1 and CDR2 (germline): MDHEN, SYDVKM. Deletions cut 3 bases from V and 11 bases from J, with 13 bases between. The CDR3 spells CASSLMALGAFF. As DNA, the CDR3 is TGTGCCAGCAGTTTGATGGCCCTGGGGGCTTTCTTT.

The rearrangement links TRBV2 to TRBJ1-1; the D gene is possibly TRBD1 (5 bases). The CDR3 covers 14 residues. Trimming took off 4 bases at V and 3 bases at J, with 12 bases between the two ends. Germline CDR1 is SNHLY and CDR2 is FYNNEI. The CDR3 nucleotides are TGTGCCAGCAGTGGTCAAGGCAGGGACACTGAAGCTTTCTTT. Translation gives CASSGQGRDTEAFF.

The genes are TRBV6-4 and TRBJ2-3; unclear D gene. The CDR3 covers 13 residues. V was trimmed by 5 bases and J by 2 bases, leaving 8 bases between them. Germline V gene sequence: CDR1 MRHNA, CDR2 SNTAGT. The CDR3 region is CASSRVDTDTQYF. DNA for the CDR3: TGTGCCAGCAGTCGGGTGGACACAGATACGCAGTATTTT.

In this sample, this clone turned up once. This chain uses TRBV11-3 with TRBJ2-1; tentatively, D is TRBD2 (5 bases). Trimming cost V 5 bases and J 8 bases, with 13 bases left between them. The CDR3 sequence is 13 residues long. From germline, CDR1 is SGHNT and CDR2 YENEEA. The CDR3 nucleotides are TGTGCCAGCAGCCCGACGTACGGGGATGAGCAGTTCTTC. Translated: CASSPTYGDEQFF.